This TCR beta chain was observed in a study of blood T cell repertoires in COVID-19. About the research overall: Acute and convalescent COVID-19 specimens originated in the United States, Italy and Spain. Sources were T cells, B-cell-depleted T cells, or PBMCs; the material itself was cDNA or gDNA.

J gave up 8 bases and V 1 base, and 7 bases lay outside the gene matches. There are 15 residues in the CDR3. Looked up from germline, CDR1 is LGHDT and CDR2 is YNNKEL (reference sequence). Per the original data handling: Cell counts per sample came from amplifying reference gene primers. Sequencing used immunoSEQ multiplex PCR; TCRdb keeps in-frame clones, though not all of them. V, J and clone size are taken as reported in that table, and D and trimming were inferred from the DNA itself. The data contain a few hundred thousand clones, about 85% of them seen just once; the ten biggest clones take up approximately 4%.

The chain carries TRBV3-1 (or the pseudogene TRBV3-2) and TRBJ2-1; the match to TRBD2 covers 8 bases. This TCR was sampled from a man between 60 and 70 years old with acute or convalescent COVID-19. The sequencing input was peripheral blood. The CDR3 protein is CASSQGSGGPYEQFF. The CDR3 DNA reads TGTGCCAGCAGCCAAGGGTCGGGGGGGCCCTATGAGCAGTTCTTC.